This TCR beta chain stems from a study of T cell changes during pregnancy in multiple sclerosis. Sequencing used immunoSEQ multiplex PCR; TCRdb keeps in-frame clones, though not all of them. The sample has 40,000 to 45,000 clones; 70% to 90% are singletons. Sample: CD4+ T cells from peripheral blood mononuclear cells, taken in the first trimester of pregnancy. The clonotype was recovered from a female donor with multiple sclerosis, enrolled in a pregnancy study.

DNA of the CDR3: TGTGCCAGTAGTCAAGGGACAGTGGCAGAGCAGTACTTC. Protein sequence: CASSQGTVAEQYF. The chain employs TRBV19 and TRBJ2-7, with TRBD1 identical over 7 bases. After removal of 5 bases from V and 7 bases from J, the junction contained 8 bases not matched to a gene. The CDR3 sequence is 13 residues long. Germline lookup yields CDR1 LNHDA and CDR2 SQIVND (reference sequence).